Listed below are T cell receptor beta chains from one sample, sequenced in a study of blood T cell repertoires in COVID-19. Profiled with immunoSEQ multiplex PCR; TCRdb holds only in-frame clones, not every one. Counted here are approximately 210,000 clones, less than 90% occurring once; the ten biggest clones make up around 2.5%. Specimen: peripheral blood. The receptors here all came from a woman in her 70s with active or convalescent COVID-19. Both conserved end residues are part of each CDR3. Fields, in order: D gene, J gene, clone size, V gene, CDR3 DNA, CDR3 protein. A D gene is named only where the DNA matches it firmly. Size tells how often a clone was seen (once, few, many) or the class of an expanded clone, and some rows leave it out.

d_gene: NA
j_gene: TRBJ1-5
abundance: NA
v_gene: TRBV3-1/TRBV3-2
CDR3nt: TGTGCCAGCAGCCAAAGCGATTCAGGAGGGAGGGATGGCAATCAGCCCCAGCATTTT
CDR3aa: CASSQSDSGGRDGNQPQHF

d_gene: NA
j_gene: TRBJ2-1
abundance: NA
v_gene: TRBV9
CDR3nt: TGTGCCAGCAGCGTAGGGCCTGTGGGGGGGCGTTTTGATGAGCAGTTCTTC
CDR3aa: CASSVGPVGGRFDEQFF

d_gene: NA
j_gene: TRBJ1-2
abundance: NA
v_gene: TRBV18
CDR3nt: TGTGCCAGCTCACCAGCCCGGGAGAGCTATGGCTACACCTTC
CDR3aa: CASSPARESYGYTF

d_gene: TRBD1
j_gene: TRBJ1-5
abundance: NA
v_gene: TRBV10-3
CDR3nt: TGTGCCATCAGTACTGGACAGGGTGGTAATCAGCCCCAGCATTTT
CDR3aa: CAISTGQGGNQPQHF

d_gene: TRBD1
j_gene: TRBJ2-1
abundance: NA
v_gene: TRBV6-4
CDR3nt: TGTGCCAGCAGTGGGGGACAGGGGGGTGAGCAGTTCTTC
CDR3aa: CASSGGQGGEQFF

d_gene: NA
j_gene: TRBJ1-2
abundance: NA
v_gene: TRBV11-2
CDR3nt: TGTGCCAGCGGGGGGGCGGGAGGCTACACCTTC
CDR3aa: CASGGAGGYTF

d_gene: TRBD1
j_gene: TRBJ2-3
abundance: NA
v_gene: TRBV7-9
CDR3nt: TGTGCCAGCAGCAAAGACCGGGACAGCAGCACAGATACGCAGTATTTT
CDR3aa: CASSKDRDSSTDTQYF

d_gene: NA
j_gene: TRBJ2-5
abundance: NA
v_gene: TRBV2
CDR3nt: TGTGCCAGCAGTGTTCACACTAAACAAGAGACCCAGTACTTC
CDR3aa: CASSVHTKQETQYF

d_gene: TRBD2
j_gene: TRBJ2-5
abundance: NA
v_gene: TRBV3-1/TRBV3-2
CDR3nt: TGTGCCAGCAGTTTTATAGCGGGGGGGCAAGTCCAAGAGACCCAGTACTTC
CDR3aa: CASSFIAGGQVQETQYF

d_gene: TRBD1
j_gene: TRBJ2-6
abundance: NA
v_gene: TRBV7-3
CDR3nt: TGTGCCAGCAGCTTTGGGACAGGGGGCTCTGGGGCCAACGTCCTGACTTTC
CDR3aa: CASSFGTGGSGANVLTF

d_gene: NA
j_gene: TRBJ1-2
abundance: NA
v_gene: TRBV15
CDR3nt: TGTGCCACCAGCAGAGATCGCGGGGCCCCGGGGACCTTC
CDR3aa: CATSRDRGAPGTF

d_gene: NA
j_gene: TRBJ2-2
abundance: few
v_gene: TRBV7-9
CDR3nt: TGTGCCAGCAGTATCAGGGACTCCCTGAACACCGGGGAGCTGTTTTTT
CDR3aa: CASSIRDSLNTGELFF

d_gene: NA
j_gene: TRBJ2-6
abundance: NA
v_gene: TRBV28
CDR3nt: TGTGCCAGCACTGGGAGATCCGGGGCCAACGTCCTGACTTTC
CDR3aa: CASTGRSGANVLTF

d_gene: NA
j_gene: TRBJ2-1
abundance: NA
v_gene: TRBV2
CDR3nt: TGTGCCAGCAGTGAACTAGCCTACAATGAGCAGTTCTTC
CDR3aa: CASSELAYNEQFF

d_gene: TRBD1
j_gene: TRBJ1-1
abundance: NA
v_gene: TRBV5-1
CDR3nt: TGCGCCAGCAGCTTGGTCGTACAGGGGGCTGAAGCTTTCTTT
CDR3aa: CASSLVVQGAEAFF

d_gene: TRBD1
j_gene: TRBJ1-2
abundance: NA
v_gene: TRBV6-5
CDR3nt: TGTGCCAGCACCCGGGGCGCCATCGACAGGGGTGGCTACACCTTC
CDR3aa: CASTRGAIDRGGYTF

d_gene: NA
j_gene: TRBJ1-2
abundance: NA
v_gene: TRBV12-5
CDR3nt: TGTGCTAGTGGTTTGGTAATTGGCGGGGGTACGGATAACTATGGCTACACCTTC
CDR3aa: CASGLVIGGGTDNYGYTF

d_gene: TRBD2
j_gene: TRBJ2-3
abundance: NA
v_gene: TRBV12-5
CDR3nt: TGTGCTAGTGGTTCCGGGACTAGGGGACTAGATACGCAGTATTTT
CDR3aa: CASGSGTRGLDTQYF

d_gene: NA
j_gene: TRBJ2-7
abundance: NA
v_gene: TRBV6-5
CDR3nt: TGTGCCAGCAGTCCTTCAGGGTTGGTCTACGAGCAGTACTTC
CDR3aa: CASSPSGLVYEQYF

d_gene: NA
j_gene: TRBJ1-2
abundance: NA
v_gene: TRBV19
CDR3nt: TGTGCCAGTAGTAAGGAGACAGCGAACTATGGCTACACCTTC
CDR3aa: CASSKETANYGYTF

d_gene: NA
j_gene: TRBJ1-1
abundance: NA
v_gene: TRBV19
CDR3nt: TGTGCCACCCTGAGAGGGGGAACGGTCCTGAACACTGAAGCTTTCTTT
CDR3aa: CATLRGGTVLNTEAFF

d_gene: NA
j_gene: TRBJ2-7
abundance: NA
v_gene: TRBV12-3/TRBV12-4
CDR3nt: TGTGCCAGCAGTCCTGGGGGCAGTTACGAGCAGTACTTC
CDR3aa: CASSPGGSYEQYF

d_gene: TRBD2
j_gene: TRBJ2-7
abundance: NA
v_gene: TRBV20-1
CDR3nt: TGCAGTCTAGCGGGGAACTACGAGCAGTACTTC
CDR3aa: CSLAGNYEQYF

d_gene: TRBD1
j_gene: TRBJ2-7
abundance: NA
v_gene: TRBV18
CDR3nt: TGTGCCAGCTCACCGAACGGACAGGGGAGTTCCTACGAGCAGTACTTC
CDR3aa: CASSPNGQGSSYEQYF

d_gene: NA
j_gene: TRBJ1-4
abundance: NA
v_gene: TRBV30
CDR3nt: TGTGCCTGGAGTGGGCAGACAGGCCTTGGTGAAAAACTGTTTTTT
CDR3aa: CAWSGQTGLGEKLFF

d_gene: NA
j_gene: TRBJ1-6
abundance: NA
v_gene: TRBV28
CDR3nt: TGTGCCAGCAGTTTTGTCGAGGGACTGAATAATTCACCCCTCCACTTT
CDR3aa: CASSFVEGLNNSPLHF

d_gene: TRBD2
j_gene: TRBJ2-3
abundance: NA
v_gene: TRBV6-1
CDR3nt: TGTGCCAGCAGTGAAGTAACCGGGACTACCATGGGGGGAGATACGCAGTATTTT
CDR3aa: CASSEVTGTTMGGDTQYF

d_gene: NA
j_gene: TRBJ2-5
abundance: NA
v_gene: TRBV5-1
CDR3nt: TGCGCCAGCAGTGATATCGGGCAGGGAAGAAACCAAGAGACCCAGTACTTC
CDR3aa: CASSDIGQGRNQETQYF

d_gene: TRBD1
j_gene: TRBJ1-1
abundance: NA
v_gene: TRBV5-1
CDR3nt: TGCGCCAGCAGCTACCGTTGGGACAGGGGCATTTACACTGAAGCTTTCTTT
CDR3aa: CASSYRWDRGIYTEAFF

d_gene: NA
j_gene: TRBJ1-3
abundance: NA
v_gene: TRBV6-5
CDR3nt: TGTGCCGTACAGGGTTCTGGAAACACCATATATTTT
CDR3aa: CAVQGSGNTIYF

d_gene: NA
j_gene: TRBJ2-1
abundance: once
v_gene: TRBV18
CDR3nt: TGTGCCAGCTCACCACTCGCGGACAGTTACAATGAGCAGTTCTTC
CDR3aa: CASSPLADSYNEQFF

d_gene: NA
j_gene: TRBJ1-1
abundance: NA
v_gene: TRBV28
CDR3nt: TGTGCCAGCCACTATTCTTGGAACACTGAAGCTTTCTTT
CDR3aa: CASHYSWNTEAFF

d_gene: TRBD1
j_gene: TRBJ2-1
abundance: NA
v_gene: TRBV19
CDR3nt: TGTGCCAGTAGTAATGAACAGGGGGGAGTTCATGAGCAGTTCTTC
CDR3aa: CASSNEQGGVHEQFF

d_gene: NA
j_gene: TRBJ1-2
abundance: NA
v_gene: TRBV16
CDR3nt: TGTGCCAGCAGCCAATCGAGGGAGGCCCACTATGGCTACACCTTC
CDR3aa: CASSQSREAHYGYTF

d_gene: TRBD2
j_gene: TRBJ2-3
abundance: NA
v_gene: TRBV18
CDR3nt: TGTGCCAGCTCACCACCAGGCCGGGGGGTGGATACGCAGTATTTT
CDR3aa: CASSPPGRGVDTQYF

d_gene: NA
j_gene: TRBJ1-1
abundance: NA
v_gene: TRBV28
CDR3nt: TGTGCCAGCAGTTCCCCGGGGGGGGCAAACACTGAAGCTTTCTTT
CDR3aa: CASSSPGGANTEAFF

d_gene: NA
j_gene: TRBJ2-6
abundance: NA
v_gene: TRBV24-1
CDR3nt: TGTGCCACCAGTGATCCACCGGCTGGGGCCAACGTCCTGACTTTC
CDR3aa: CATSDPPAGANVLTF

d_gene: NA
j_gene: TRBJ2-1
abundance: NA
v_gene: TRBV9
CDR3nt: TGTGCCAGCAGCCCAAGCCCGGAGTTCTTC
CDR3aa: CASSPSPEFF

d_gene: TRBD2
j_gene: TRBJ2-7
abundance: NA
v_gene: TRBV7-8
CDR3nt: TGTGCCAGCAGCTTTAGTACTGGCGGGAGTGTCTACGAGCAGTACTTC
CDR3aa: CASSFSTGGSVYEQYF

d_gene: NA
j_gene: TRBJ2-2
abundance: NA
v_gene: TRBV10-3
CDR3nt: TGTGCCACTGACAGGGAAGGGGGGCATACCGGGGAGCTGTTTTTT
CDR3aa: CATDREGGHTGELFF

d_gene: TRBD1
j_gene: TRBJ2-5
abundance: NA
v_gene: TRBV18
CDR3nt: TGTGCCAGCTCACCACCGGCAGGGGGCTTGGAGACCCAGTACTTC
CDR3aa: CASSPPAGGLETQYF

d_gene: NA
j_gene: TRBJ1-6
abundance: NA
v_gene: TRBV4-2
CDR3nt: TGTGCCAGCAGCCAAGGACGAACGGGTAATTCACCCCTCCACTTT
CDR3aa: CASSQGRTGNSPLHF

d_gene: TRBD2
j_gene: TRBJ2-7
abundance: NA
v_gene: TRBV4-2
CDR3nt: TGTGCCAGCAGCCAAGAGCCGGCTAGCGGATACGAGCAGTACTTC
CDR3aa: CASSQEPASGYEQYF

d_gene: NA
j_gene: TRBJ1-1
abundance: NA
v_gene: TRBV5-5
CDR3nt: TGTGCCAGCAGCTGGGGGGGAAACACTGAAGCTTTCTTT
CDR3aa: CASSWGGNTEAFF

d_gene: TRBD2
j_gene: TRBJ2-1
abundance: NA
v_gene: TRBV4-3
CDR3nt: TGCGCCAGCAGCCAAGATACGGCGGGGGGCCGATACAATGAGCAGTTCTTC
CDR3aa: CASSQDTAGGRYNEQFF

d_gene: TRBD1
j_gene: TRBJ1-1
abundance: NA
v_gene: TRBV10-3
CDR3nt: TGTGCCATCAGTGAGTCGGGCAGGGGGCGGGCTGAAGCTTTCTTT
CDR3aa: CAISESGRGRAEAFF